The clone carrying this TCR beta chain was counted only a few times. TCRdb fed the PCR reads into MiXCR, producing one record per CDR3 protein. Among approximately 100,000 distinct CDR3 sequences listed, about 35% were seen once. The data were obtained in a study of molecular identifiers for immune sequencing clone quantification. Study background: Across replicate runs, RNA obtained from about 20,000 or 100,000 naive CD8 cells was divided into five, with four undergoing sequencing.

This CDR3 has 11 residues. In germline, CDR1 is MGHDK, CDR2 SYGVNS. V gave up 10 bases and J gave up 4 bases, with 11 bases separating them. RNA fractions of 10%, 30% or 50% and about 19,000 to 1,100,000 sorted cells were the source of naive CD8 libraries. As CD8+CD4-CCR7+CD45RA+ cells, naive CD8 T cells were sorted. The material sequenced was naive CD8+ T cells from blood, with Jurkat cell RNA spiked in. Specified subset: FACS-sorted CD8+CD4-CCR7+CD45RA+ naive T cells. The chain has TRBV25-1 and TRBJ2-7; D possibly corresponds to TRBD1 (5 bases). The TCR was taken from a human donor in good health. Some libraries in this study had Jurkat cell RNA spiked in. CDR3 nucleotide sequence: TGTGCCACCAGGGCGGTTTACGAGCAGTACTTC. Translating it yields CATRAVYEQYF.